Sequencing of this TCR beta chain was carried out in a study of siplizumab effects on memory and regulatory T cells. Germline CDR1 is SGHNT and CDR2 is YYREEE (reference sequence). The CDR3 loop spans 17 amino acids. V was trimmed by 3 bases and J by 5 bases, leaving 20 bases between them. A remark on this clone: The target antigen is unknown.

General observations from the study: Assignment to unstimulated subsets succeeded for only a minor fraction of the alloreactive clones. Treg origin accounted for an average of around 69% of mappable alloreactive CD4+ clones with siplizumab and about 30% in controls. The alloresponse seemed to draw substantially on naive T cells, which appeared more diverse than memory cells.

Assayed TCR templates numbered 80,000 to 100,000 for each sample. The protocol was immunoSEQ multiplex PCR, while the TCRdb copy is restricted to in-frame clones and leaves out a portion. The data contain roughly 120,000 clones, about 90% of them singletons. The V and J genes are TRBV5-4 and TRBJ2-2, with D possibly being TRBD2 (6 bases). Sequencing was done on a sample of Tregs sorted from blood. The receptor's source is a human donor in good health. The chain's CDR3 is CASSSGRRKAGTGELFF. Written as DNA, the CDR3 is TGTGCCAGCAGCTCCGGGAGACGCAAGGCCGGGACCGGGGAGCTGTTTTTT.